This T cell receptor (beta chain) originates from a study of blood T cell repertoires in COVID-19. Overall study context: The United States, Italy and Spain supplied acute and convalescent COVID-19 samples. In each case, the material was cDNA or gDNA derived from T cells, B-cell-depleted T cells, or PBMCs.

This CDR3 comprises 14 residues. From germline, CDR1 is LGHDT and CDR2 YNNKEL (reference sequence). V was trimmed by 6 bases and J by 3 bases, leaving 11 bases between them. As processed by the authors: Estimated nucleated cell counts came from reference gene primer amplification. The assay was immunoSEQ multiplex PCR, and TCRdb's table has in-frame clones only and misses some. That table is the source of V, J and clone size, and D and trimming were worked out from the DNA. The sample yields around 150,000 clones, more than 90% seen once. Sequenced: peripheral blood. The TCR sequence derives from a man aged 55 to 69 with active or convalescent COVID-19. The chain links TRBV3-1 (or the pseudogene TRBV3-2) to TRBJ1-4; perhaps TRBD1 as D (6 bases). The CDR3 sequence is CASSYRVANEKLFF. CDR3 sequence (DNA): TGTGCCAGCAGTTACAGGGTGGCTAATGAAAAACTGTTTTTT.